This T cell receptor (beta chain) came from a study of blood T cell repertoires in COVID-19. Categorization into cohorts depended on clinical history that participants reported. For recovered donors of Cohort 3, there were two negative PCRs, clearance, or symptom resolution. TCRdb keeps only in-frame clones here, not all; method: immunoSEQ multiplex PCR. The repertoire holds roughly 400,000 clones, with 90% as singletons. The V and J ends lost 0 bases and 5 bases respectively, with 15 bases between them. This CDR3 spans 15 amino acids. The V gene's germline CDR1 is GTSNPN and CDR2 SVGIG (reference sequence).

The TCR sequence derives from a man younger than 35 who had recovered from COVID-19. The chain couples TRBV30 to TRBJ2-3, with D unclear. Sequenced sample: PBMCs or T cells enriched from blood (not recorded which). The DNA for the CDR3 is TGTGCCTGGAGTGTTGGCAGGAAAGTCGGAGATACGCAGTATTTT. Translating gives CAWSVGRKVGDTQYF.